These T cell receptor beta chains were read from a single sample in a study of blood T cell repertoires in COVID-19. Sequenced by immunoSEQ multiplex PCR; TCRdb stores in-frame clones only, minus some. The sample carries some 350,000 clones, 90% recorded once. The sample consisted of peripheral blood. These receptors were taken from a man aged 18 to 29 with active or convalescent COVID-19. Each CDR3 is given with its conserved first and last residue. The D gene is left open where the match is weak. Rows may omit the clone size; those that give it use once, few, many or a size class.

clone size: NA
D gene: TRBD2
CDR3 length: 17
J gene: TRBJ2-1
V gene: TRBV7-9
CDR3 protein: CASTQTPISGGYNEQFF
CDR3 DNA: TGTGCCAGCACCCAAACCCCCATATCGGGGGGATACAATGAGCAGTTCTTC

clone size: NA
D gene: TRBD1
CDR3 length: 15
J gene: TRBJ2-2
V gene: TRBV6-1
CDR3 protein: CASSEYRGDTGELFF
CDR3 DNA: TGTGCCAGCAGTGAATACAGGGGCGACACCGGGGAGCTGTTTTTT

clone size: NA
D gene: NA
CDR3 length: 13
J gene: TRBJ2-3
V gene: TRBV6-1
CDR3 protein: CASSDLGQIPQYF
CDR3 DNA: TGTGCCAGCAGTGATCTGGGACAAATCCCGCAGTATTTT

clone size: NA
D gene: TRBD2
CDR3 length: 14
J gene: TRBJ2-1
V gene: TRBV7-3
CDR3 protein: CASSEAGGVNEQFF
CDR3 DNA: TGTGCCAGCAGCGAAGCGGGAGGGGTTAATGAGCAGTTCTTC

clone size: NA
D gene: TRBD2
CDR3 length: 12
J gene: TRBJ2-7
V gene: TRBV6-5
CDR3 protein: CASRRGGGEQYF
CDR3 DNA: TGTGCCAGCAGGCGGGGGGGAGGGGAGCAGTACTTC

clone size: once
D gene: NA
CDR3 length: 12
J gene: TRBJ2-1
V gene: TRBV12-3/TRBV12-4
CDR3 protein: CASSRKTNEQFF
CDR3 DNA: TGTGCCAGCAGCAGGAAGACGAATGAGCAGTTCTTC

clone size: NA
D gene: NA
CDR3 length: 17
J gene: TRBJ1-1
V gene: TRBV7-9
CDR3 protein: CASSLLGRQTGHTEAFF
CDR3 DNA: TGTGCCAGCAGCTTACTTGGACGACAAACAGGGCACACTGAAGCTTTCTTT

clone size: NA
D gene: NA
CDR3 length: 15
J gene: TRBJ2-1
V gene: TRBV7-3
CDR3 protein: CASSPTTRHDNEQFF
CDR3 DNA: TGTGCCAGCAGCCCTACGACGCGACACGACAATGAGCAGTTCTTC

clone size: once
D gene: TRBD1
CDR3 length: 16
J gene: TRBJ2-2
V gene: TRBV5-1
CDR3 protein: CASSFLGTGGYGELFF
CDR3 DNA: TGCGCCAGCAGCTTCTTGGGGACAGGGGGATACGGGGAGCTGTTTTTT

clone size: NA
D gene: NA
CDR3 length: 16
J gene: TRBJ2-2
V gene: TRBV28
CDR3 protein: CASSLGQGRGTGELFF
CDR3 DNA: TGTGCCAGCAGTTTGGGGCAGGGGCGAGGCACCGGGGAGCTGTTTTTT

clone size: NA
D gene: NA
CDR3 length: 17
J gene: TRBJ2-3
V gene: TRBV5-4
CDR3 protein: CASSLARGGPTTDTQYF
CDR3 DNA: TGTGCCAGCAGCTTGGCGCGGGGCGGGCCCACAACAGATACGCAGTATTTT

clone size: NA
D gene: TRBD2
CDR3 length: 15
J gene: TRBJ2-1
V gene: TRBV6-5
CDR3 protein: CASRVLAGVYNEQFF
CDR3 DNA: TGTGCCAGCCGCGTCCTAGCGGGGGTCTACAATGAGCAGTTCTTC

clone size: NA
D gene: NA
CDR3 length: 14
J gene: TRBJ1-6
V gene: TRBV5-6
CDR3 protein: CASSWTGYNSPLHF
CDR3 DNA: TGTGCCAGCAGCTGGACGGGGTATAATTCACCCCTCCACTTT

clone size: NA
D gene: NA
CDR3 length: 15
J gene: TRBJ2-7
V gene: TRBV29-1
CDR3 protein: CSVVLFALSSYEQYF
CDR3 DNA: TGCAGCGTTGTCCTTTTCGCCTTGAGCTCCTACGAGCAGTACTTC

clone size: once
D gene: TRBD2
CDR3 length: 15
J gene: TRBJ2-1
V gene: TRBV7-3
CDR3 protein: CASSSNRDYHNEQFF
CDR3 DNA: TGTGCCAGCAGCTCCAACCGGGACTATCACAATGAGCAGTTCTTC

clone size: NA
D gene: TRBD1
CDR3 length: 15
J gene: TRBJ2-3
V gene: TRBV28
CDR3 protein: CASSPGTVRADTQYF
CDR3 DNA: TGTGCCAGCAGTCCGGGGACAGTCAGGGCAGATACGCAGTATTTT

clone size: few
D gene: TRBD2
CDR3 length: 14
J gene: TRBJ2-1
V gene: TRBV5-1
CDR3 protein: CASSSSGLAGEQFF
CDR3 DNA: TGCGCCAGCAGCTCGTCGGGACTAGCGGGTGAGCAGTTCTTC

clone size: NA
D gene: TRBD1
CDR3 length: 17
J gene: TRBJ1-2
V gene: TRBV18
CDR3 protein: CASSLPGTGPFNYGYTF
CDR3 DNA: TGTGCCAGCTCACTACCCGGGACAGGGCCCTTTAACTATGGCTACACCTTC

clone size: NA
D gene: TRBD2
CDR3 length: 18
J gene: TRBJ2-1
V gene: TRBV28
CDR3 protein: CASSRGLAGGPSYNEQFF
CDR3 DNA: TGTGCCAGCAGTCGGGGACTAGCGGGAGGGCCTAGCTACAATGAGCAGTTCTTC

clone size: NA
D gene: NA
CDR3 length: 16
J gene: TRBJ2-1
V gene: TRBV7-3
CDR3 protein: CASSLNADLIPHEQFF
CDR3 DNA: TGTGCCAGCAGCTTAAACGCGGATCTAATTCCCCATGAGCAGTTCTTC

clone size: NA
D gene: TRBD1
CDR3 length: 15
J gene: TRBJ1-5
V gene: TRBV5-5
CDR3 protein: CASSLIGTGNQPQHF
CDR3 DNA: TGTGCCAGCAGCTTGATTGGGACAGGCAATCAGCCCCAGCATTTT

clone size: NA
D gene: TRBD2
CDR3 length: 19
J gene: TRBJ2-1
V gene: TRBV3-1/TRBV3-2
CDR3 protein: CASSQTFAGLAGGTNEQFF
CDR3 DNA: TGTGCCAGCAGCCAAACCTTTGCTGGCCTAGCGGGGGGAACCAATGAGCAGTTCTTC

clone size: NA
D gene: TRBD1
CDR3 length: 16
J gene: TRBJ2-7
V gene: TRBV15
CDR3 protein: CATSRWGQGASFEQYF
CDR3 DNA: TGTGCCACCAGCAGATGGGGACAGGGGGCGTCCTTTGAGCAGTACTTC

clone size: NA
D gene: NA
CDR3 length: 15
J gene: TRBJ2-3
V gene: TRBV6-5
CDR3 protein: CASSYSLDSTDTQYF
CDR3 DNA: TGTGCCAGCAGTTATAGTCTAGATAGCACAGATACGCAGTATTTT

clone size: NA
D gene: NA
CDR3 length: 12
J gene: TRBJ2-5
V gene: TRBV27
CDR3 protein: CASSFFGETQYF
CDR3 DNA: TGTGCCAGCAGTTTCTTCGGAGAGACCCAGTACTTC

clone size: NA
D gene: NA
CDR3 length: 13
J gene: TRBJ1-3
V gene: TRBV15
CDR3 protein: CATSSYSGNTIYF
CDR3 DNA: TGTGCCACCAGCAGCTACTCTGGAAACACCATATATTTT

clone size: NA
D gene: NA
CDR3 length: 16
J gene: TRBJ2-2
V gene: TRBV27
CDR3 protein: CASSGRTRMNTGELFF
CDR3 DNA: TGTGCCAGCAGTGGGCGGACACGAATGAACACCGGGGAGCTGTTTTTT

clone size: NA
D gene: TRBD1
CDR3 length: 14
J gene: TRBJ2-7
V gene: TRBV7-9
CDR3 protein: CASSSTGGSYEQYF
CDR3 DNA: TGTGCCAGCAGCTCTACAGGGGGCTCCTACGAGCAGTACTTC

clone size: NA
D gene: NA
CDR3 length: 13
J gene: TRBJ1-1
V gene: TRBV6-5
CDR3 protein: CASTPGMRTEAFF
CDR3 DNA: TGTGCCAGCACCCCTGGAATGAGGACTGAAGCTTTCTTT

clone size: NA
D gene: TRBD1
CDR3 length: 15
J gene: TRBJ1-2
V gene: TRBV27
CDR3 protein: CASSYSLTGNYGYTF
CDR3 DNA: TGTGCCAGCAGTTATTCTCTGACAGGGAACTATGGCTACACCTTC

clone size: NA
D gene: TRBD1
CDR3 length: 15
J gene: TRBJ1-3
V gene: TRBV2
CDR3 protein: CASIRDRGSGNTIYF
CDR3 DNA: TGTGCCAGCATCCGGGACAGGGGCTCTGGAAACACCATATATTTT

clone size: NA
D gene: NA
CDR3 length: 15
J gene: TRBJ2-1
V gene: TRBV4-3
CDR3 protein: CASSQDLVVVNEQFF
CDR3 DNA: TGCGCCAGCAGCCAAGACTTGGTAGTTGTCAATGAGCAGTTCTTC

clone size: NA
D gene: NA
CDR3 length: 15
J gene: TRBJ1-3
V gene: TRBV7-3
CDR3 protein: CASSLQQGHGNTIYF
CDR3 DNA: TGTGCCAGCAGCTTACAACAGGGACACGGAAACACCATATATTTT

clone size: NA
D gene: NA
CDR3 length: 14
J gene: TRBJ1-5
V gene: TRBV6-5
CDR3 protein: CASSYSTGSQPQHF
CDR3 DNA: TGTGCCAGCAGTTACTCGACGGGTAGCCAGCCCCAGCATTTT

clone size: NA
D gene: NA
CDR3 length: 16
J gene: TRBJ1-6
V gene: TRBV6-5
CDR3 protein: CASSSRQSSYNSPLHF
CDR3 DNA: TGTGCCAGCAGTTCTCGACAAAGCTCCTATAATTCACCCCTCCACTTT

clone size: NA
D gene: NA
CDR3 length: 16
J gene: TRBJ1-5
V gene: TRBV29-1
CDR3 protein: CSVLGPYLDGNQPQHF
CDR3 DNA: TGCAGCGTACTGGGGCCTTACCTCGACGGCAATCAGCCCCAGCATTTT

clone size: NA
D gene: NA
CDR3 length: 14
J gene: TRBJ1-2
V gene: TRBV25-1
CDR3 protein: CASSFSDLNYGYTF
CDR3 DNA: TGTGCCAGCAGTTTTTCCGACTTAAACTATGGCTACACCTTC

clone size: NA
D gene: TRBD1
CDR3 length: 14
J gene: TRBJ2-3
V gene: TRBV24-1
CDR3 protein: CATSGTGGSNTQYF
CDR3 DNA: TGTGCCACCAGCGGGACAGGGGGCTCTAATACGCAGTATTTT

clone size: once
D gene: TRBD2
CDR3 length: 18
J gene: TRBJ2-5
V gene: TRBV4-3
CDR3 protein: CASSQGAPGLAGKETQYF
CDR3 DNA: TGCGCCAGCAGCCAAGGGGCACCGGGACTAGCGGGAAAAGAGACCCAGTACTTC

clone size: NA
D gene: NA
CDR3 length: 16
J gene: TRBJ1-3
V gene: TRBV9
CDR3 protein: CASSGRTVDSGNTIYF
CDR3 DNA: TGTGCCAGCAGCGGGCGGACAGTCGACTCTGGAAACACCATATATTTT

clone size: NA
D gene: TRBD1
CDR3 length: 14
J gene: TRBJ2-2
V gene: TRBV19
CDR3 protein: CAVKGTANTGELFF
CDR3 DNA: TGTGCCGTTAAAGGGACAGCGAACACCGGGGAGCTGTTTTTT

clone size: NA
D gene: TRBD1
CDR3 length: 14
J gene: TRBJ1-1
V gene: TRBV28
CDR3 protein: CASRAQGLGSEAFF
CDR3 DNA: TGTGCCAGCAGGGCACAGGGGCTGGGCAGTGAAGCTTTCTTT

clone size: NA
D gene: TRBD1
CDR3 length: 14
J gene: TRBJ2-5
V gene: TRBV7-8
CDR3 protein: CASSLGQGWETQYF
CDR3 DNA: TGTGCCAGCAGCTTAGGACAGGGATGGGAGACCCAGTACTTC

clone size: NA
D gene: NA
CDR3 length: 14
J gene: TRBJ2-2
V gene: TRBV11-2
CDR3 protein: CASSSDLNTGELFF
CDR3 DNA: TGTGCCAGCAGCTCCGACTTGAACACCGGGGAGCTGTTTTTT

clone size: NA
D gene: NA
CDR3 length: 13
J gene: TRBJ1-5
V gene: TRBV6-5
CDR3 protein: CASSQGLNQPQHF
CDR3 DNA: TGTGCCAGCAGTCAGGGTTTGAATCAGCCCCAGCATTTT

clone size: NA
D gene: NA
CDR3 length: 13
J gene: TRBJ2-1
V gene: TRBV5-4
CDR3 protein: CASSSQFGNEQFF
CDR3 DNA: TGTGCCAGCAGCTCTCAATTCGGTAATGAGCAGTTCTTC

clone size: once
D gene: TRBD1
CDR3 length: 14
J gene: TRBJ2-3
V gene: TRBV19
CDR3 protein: CASREQGRTDTQYF
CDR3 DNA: TGTGCCAGTAGAGAACAGGGGCGAACAGATACGCAGTATTTT

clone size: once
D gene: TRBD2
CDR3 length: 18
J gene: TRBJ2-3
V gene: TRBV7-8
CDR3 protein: CASSFLSGLAGGTDTQYF
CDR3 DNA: TGTGCCAGCAGCTTTCTTTCTGGACTAGCGGGGGGCACAGATACGCAGTATTTT

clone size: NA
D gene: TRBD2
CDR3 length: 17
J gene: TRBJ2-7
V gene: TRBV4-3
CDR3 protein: CASSQDQGGSNTYEQYF
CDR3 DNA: TGCGCCAGCAGCCAAGATCAAGGCGGGAGCAATACCTACGAGCAGTACTTC

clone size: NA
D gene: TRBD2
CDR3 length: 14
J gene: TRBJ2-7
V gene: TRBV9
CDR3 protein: CASSPTGGSYEQYF
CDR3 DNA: TGTGCCAGCAGCCCGACGGGGGGCTCCTACGAGCAGTACTTC